The 5 T cell receptor beta chains listed next were all sequenced from one sample in a study of T cells in Graves' hyperthyroidism and ophthalmopathy. Amplified TCR beta CDR3 regions came from RNA transcripts. TCR CDR3 underwent first-round RT-PCR with the HTBI primer set. TCRdb itself ran the multiplex PCR reads through MiXCR, one entry per CDR3 protein. Here the sample spans under 400,000 distinct CDR3 sequences, about 15% being singletons. The sample was blood. The receptors originated from an older woman with Graves' hyperthyroidism.

Many counts were recorded for this clonotype. This chain joins TRBV6-1 and TRBJ2-1, with D uncertain. CDR1 and CDR2 (germline): MNHNS, SASEGT. The CDR3 totals 12 residues. V was shortened by 5 bases and J by 3 bases, with 5 bases between the two germline ends. Here the CDR3 reads CASSIFYNEQFF. For the CDR3, the DNA is TGTGCCAGCAGTATCTTCTACAATGAGCAGTTCTTC.

The chain links TRBV29-1 to TRBJ2-5; tentatively, D is TRBD1 (5 bases). V was pared by 1 base and J by 1 base, with 16 bases between. The germline gives CDR1 SQVTM, CDR2 ANQGSEA. The CDR3 runs to 16 residues. In DNA form, the CDR3 reads TGCAGCGTTGAAGGGGTGAGAGGAAGGGGCCAAGAGACCCAGTACTTC. It yields the protein CSVEGVRGRGQETQYF.

This chain links TRBV19 with TRBJ2-1, with 8 bases identical to TRBD2. The CDR3 runs 16 residues. Germline V gene sequence: CDR1 LNHDA, CDR2 SQIVND (reference sequence). Trimming removed 0 bases from V and 8 bases from J; junction bases left unmatched: 9. CDR3 nucleotide sequence: TGTGCCAGTAGTATAGATAAGCGGGAGATTAGGGATGAGCAGTTCTTC. Its translation: CASSIDKREIRDEQFF.

This chain joins TRBV27 and TRBJ2-1; TRBD2 agrees at 11 bases. This CDR3 has 16 residues. The trim removed 6 bases at V and 4 bases at J, leaving 8 bases unmatched. Germline CDR1 reads MNHEY; CDR2 reads SMNVEV (reference sequence). For the CDR3, the DNA is TGTGCCAGCAGCCCGGGGCTAGCGGGAGGTTACAATGAGCAGTTCTTC. Translating it yields CASSPGLAGGYNEQFF.

The chain employs TRBV24-1 and TRBJ1-4; D uncertain. The germline V and J ends were trimmed by 9 bases and 0 bases, with 7 bases remaining between them. Germline-derived CDR1 and CDR2 are KGHDR and SFDVKD. This CDR3 contains 13 residues. CDR3 in amino acids: CATSDATNEKLFF. The CDR3 DNA follows: TGTGCCACCTCGGACGCAACTAATGAAAAACTGTTTTTT.